The 20 T cell receptor beta chains listed next were all sequenced from one sample in a study of OX40 agonist ivuxolimab in advanced cancers. Sequencing used immunoSEQ multiplex PCR; TCRdb keeps in-frame clones, though not all of them. The sample lists tens of thousands of clones, approximately 92% occurring once. The sample consisted of CD4+ or CD8+ T cells sorted from blood, taken in a trial of the OX40 agonist ivuxolimab. The receptor source for this set is an adult with an advanced solid tumor such as melanoma, head and neck, liver or kidney cancer.

V is TRBV29-1 and J is TRBJ2-7, with 9 bases lining up with TRBD1. The CDR3 is 12 residues long. The V and J ends lost 6 bases and 4 bases, in that order; junction bases with no gene match: 4. In germline, CDR1 is SQVTM, CDR2 ANQGSEA. The CDR3 DNA reads TGCAGCGTGGGGACAGGGAAGTACGAGCAGTACTTC. Translation gives CSVGTGKYEQYF.

The genes are TRBV30 and TRBJ1-3; D is unclear. CDR3 length equals 11 residues. The V end lost 5 bases, the J end lost 3 bases, and 5 bases lay between the germline ends. Germline loops: CDR1 GTSNPN, CDR2 SVGIG (reference sequence). CDR3 sequence reads: CAWGGGNTIYF. The CDR3, as DNA: TGTGCCTGGGGAGGTGGAAACACCATATATTTT.

V is TRBV18 and J is TRBJ2-7; D is unclear. In germline, CDR1 is KGHSH, CDR2 LQKENI. The CDR3 length is 11 residues. V gave up 6 bases and J gave up 5 bases, with 8 bases separating them. The CDR3 here is CASSFGHEQYF. The CDR3, as DNA: TGTGCCAGCTCTTTTGGCCACGAGCAGTACTTC.

This chain uses TRBV21-1 with TRBJ1-3; the D call of TRBD1 is as the table states it, not checked on the DNA. TRBV21-1 is labeled a pseudogene. The length of the CDR3 is 17 residues. The CDR3 here is CASSKDCRDRGGNTIYF. The CDR3 DNA reads as TGTGCCAGCAGCAAAGATTGTAGGGACAGGGGGGGAAACACCATATATTTT.

The gene calls are TRBV28 and TRBJ2-5; D is unresolved. With 7 bases removed from V and 7 bases from J, the gap between germline ends came to 13 bases. This CDR3 spans 12 amino acids. Germline values: CDR1 MDHEN, CDR2 SYDVKM. The CDR3 loop reads CASTPNRRTQYF. The CDR3 bases are TGTGCCAGCACCCCGAATCGGAGGACCCAGTACTTC.

V and J are TRBV2 and TRBJ2-7; D assignment may be TRBD1 or TRBD2 (5 bases each). Between the trimmed V and J ends, which lost 2 bases and 0 bases, there was a span of 11 bases. There are 15 residues in the CDR3. The germline CDR1 and CDR2 sequences are SNHLY and FYNNEI. CDR3 sequence reads: CASSERGASSYEQYF. Written as DNA, the CDR3 is TGTGCCAGCAGTGAAAGGGGAGCCAGCTCCTACGAGCAGTACTTC. Using reference TRBV2 and TRBJ2-7 for the parts outside the CDR3, the full variable domain is EPEVTQTPSHQVTQMGQEVILRCVPISNHLYFYWYRQILGQKVEFLVSFYNNEISEKSEIFDDQFSVERPDGSNFTLKIRSTKLEDSAMYFCASSERGASSYEQYFGPGTRLTVT.

The chain joins TRBV6-1 to TRBJ2-2; 7 bases agree with TRBD2. Germline V gene data show CDR1 as MNHNS and CDR2 as SASEGT. With 4 bases clipped from V and 1 base from J, the junction kept 3 bases outside the gene matches. The CDR3 is 15 residues long. CDR3 bases: TGTGCCAGCAGTGGTCTAGCGGTGAACACCGGGGAGCTGTTTTTT. It is translated as CASSGLAVNTGELFF.

The chain combines TRBV27 with TRBJ2-7, with 9 bases identical to TRBD1. Germline CDR1 and CDR2: MNHEY and SMNVEV (reference sequence). V shed 5 bases, J shed 2 bases, and the junction held 7 bases outside the gene matches. This CDR3 has 15 residues. The CDR3 spells CASSAPGQGTYEQYF. CDR3 nucleotide sequence: TGTGCCAGCAGTGCGCCGGGACAGGGAACCTACGAGCAGTACTTC.

DNA for the CDR3: TGTGCCAGCAGGTCTAGCTTACTTATAGAGGGAGTGGGGGGCAATGAGCAGTTCTTC. It encodes CASRSSLLIEGVGGNEQFF. The chain employs TRBV7-8 and TRBJ2-1; D perhaps matches TRBD2 (6 bases). V was trimmed by 6 bases and J by 6 bases, leaving 30 bases between them. Per germline, CDR1 SGHVS and CDR2 FQNEAQ. This CDR3 comprises 19 residues.

The rearrangement uses TRBV5-4 and TRBJ1-1, with D perhaps TRBD1 (6 bases). Trimming stripped 3 bases from V and 6 bases from J, with 18 bases between. CDR3 size: 15 residues. CDR1 and CDR2 (germline): SGHNT, YYREEE (reference sequence). The CDR3 nucleotides read TGTGCCAGCAGCTCGATACAGGGTCTGAGTGCTGAAGCTTTCTTT. Translation gives CASSSIQGLSAEAFF.

V gene TRBV5-4 combines with J gene TRBJ2-5, with 9 bases identical to TRBD1. From germline, CDR1 is SGHNT and CDR2 YYREEE (reference sequence). The CDR3 sequence is 15 residues long. The J segment lost 5 bases and the V segment lost 3 bases, leaving 8 bases of the junction unmatched. The CDR3 sequence is CASSSGTGLWETQYF. In DNA form, the CDR3 reads TGTGCCAGCAGCTCAGGGACAGGGTTATGGGAGACCCAGTACTTC.

V gene TRBV6-6 combines with J gene TRBJ1-2; D might be TRBD1 (5 bases). Trimming pared 10 bases from V and 5 bases from J, leaving 11 bases between. The CDR3 contains 11 residues. The germline V gene has CDR1 MNHNY and CDR2 SVGAGI (reference sequence). The CDR3 protein is CATRVGYGYTF. In DNA form, the CDR3 reads TGTGCCACCAGGGTGGGGTATGGCTACACCTTC.

The chain links TRBV19 to TRBJ2-3, with D possibly called TRBD1 or TRBD2 (5 bases each). The ends were cut back, 6 bases at V and 4 bases at J, with 17 bases in the middle. Germline lookup yields CDR1 LNHDA and CDR2 SQIVND (reference sequence). The CDR3 runs to 15 residues. In DNA, the CDR3 is TGTGCCAGTAGCACGCAGGGAATGAGGGCAGATACGCAGTATTTT. Amino acid sequence: CASSTQGMRADTQYF.

The rearrangement uses TRBV18 and TRBJ1-3, with 8 bases fitting TRBD1. V shed 0 bases and J 2 bases; nucleotides not matched to a gene: 0. CDR1 is KGHSH, CDR2 LQKENI, per germline. The CDR3 is 15 residues long. Here the CDR3 DNA reads TGTGCCAGCTCACCACCGACAGGGGCTGGAAACACCATATATTTT. This gives the protein CASSPPTGAGNTIYF.

Concerning this clone itself: An end of the junction differs from the germline gene, which may be a read error. The DNA for the CDR3 is TGTGCCAGCAGCGCCCTTCCCTACGAGCAGCACTTC. Protein: CASSALPYEQHF. V and J are TRBV7-9 and TRBJ2-7, with D unclear. This CDR3 spans 12 amino acids. Germline assignment: CDR1 SEHNR and CDR2 FQNEAQ (reference sequence). Based on the CDR3 plus reference TRBV7-9 and TRBJ2-7, the full variable domain is DTGVSQNPRHKITKRGQNVTFRCDPISEHNRLYWYRQTLGQGPEFLTYFQNEAQLEKSRLLSDRFSAERPKGSFSTLEIQRTEQGDSAMYLCASSALPYEQHFGPGTRLTVT.

The chain is built from TRBV19 and TRBJ1-2; no reliable D call. Germline V gene data show CDR1 as LNHDA and CDR2 as SQIVND (reference sequence). The CDR3 length is 13 residues. The V and J ends lost 7 bases and 8 bases respectively, with 17 bases between them. CDR3 protein: CASTPQYQSGYTF. For the CDR3, the DNA is TGTGCCAGTACTCCCCAATATCAGTCGGGCTACACCTTC.

The rearrangement links TRBV11-2 to TRBJ2-7; no clear D. Germline V gene lookup returns CDR1 SGHAT and CDR2 FQNNGV. This CDR3 is 13 amino acids long. The V end was cut by 1 base, the J end by 7 bases, with 11 bases between. CDR3 nucleotides: TGTGCCAGCAGCTTAGGTCGCCTTCAGGAGCAGTACTTC. Translating gives CASSLGRLQEQYF. The full variable domain, rest sourced from reference TRBV11-2 and TRBJ2-7, is EAGVAQSPRYKIIEKRQSVAFWCNPISGHATLYWYQQILGQGPKLLIQFQNNGVVDDSQLPKDRFSAERLKGVDSTLKIQPAKLEDSAVYLCASSLGRLQEQYFGPGTRLTVT.

CDR3 region: CASSEAHRGPNYGYTF. The CDR3 DNA reads TGTGCCAGCAGTGAAGCTCACCGGGGACCCAACTATGGCTACACCTTC. The V gene is TRBV6-1, the J gene TRBJ1-2; a weak D match, TRBD1 (5 bases). CDR1 MNHNS and CDR2 SASEGT come from the germline V gene. The CDR3 is made up of 16 amino acids. Trimming shortened V by 0 bases and J by 2 bases, and 13 bases separated the two germline ends.

The rearrangement links TRBV2 to TRBJ1-4; D is unresolved. V lost 7 bases and J 2 bases, leaving 14 bases between the germline ends. The CDR3 consists of 15 residues. Germline lookup yields CDR1 SNHLY and CDR2 FYNNEI. The CDR3 sequence: CASTLSRSTNEKLFF. As DNA, the CDR3 is TGTGCCAGCACCCTATCCAGGTCGACTAATGAAAAACTGTTTTTT.

This rearrangement joins TRBV15 to TRBJ2-7; D perhaps matches TRBD1 (6 bases). Deletions cut 8 bases from V and 7 bases from J, with 15 bases between. The CDR3 loop spans 12 amino acids. From germline, CDR1 is LNHNV and CDR2 YYDKDF (reference sequence). The CDR3 protein is CATSGTRLEQYF. CDR3 DNA sequence: TGTGCCACCTCCGGGACACGGTTAGAGCAGTACTTC.